These 24 T cell receptor beta chains share one sample of origin, sequenced in a study of cytomegalovirus exposure and HLA in healthy donors. The PCR contained 60 Vbeta and 13 Jbeta primers. Generated by immunoSEQ multiplex PCR, the TCRdb table keeps only in-frame clones and is missing some. The sample lists around 110,000 clones; about 79% were seen once. Sequenced: PBMCs. These receptors were obtained from a man aged 25-45 years in good health and CMV-seropositive.

In its sample, this clone was seen a few times. The V and J genes are TRBV6-6 and TRBJ2-3; D remains unclear. CDR1 and CDR2 (germline): MNHNY, SVGAGI (reference sequence). V gave up 3 bases and J gave up 4 bases, with 11 bases separating them. The CDR3 runs to 14 residues. CDR3 sequence reads: CASSYEAGPDTQYF. The CDR3, as DNA: TGTGCCAGCAGTTATGAGGCCGGCCCAGATACGCAGTATTTT.

This clone was seen once. This chain connects TRBV5-1 to TRBJ2-7; possibly TRBD1 for D (5 bases). Germline-derived CDR1 and CDR2 are SGHRS and YFSETQ. Deletions cut 0 bases from V and 0 bases from J, with 10 bases between. The CDR3 spans 15 residues. CDR3 in amino acids: CASSLVGADSYEQYF. CDR3 DNA: TGCGCCAGCAGCTTGGTAGGGGCAGACTCCTACGAGCAGTACTTC.

In the case of this clone: The same CDR3 can be traced to other DNA sequences in this sample. The V call is TRBV28, the J call TRBJ2-1; weak D call: TRBD1 (6 bases). CDR3 length: 13 amino acids. Trimming removed 6 bases at V and 3 bases at J, with 9 bases between. Per the germline V gene, CDR1 is MDHEN and CDR2 is SYDVKM. Written as DNA, the CDR3 is TGTGCCAGCAGGATGGACAGCTACAATGAGCAGTTCTTC. It encodes CASRMDSYNEQFF. The full variable domain, rest sourced from reference TRBV28 and TRBJ2-1, is DVKVTQSSRYLVKRTGEKVFLECVQDMDHENMFWYRQDPGLGLRLIYFSYDVKMKEKGDIPEGYSVSREKKERFSLILESASTNQTSMYLCASRMDSYNEQFFGPGTRLTVL.

The chain couples TRBV5-1 to TRBJ1-1; TRBD1 might be the D (5 bases). The CDR3 is 13 amino acids. Germline V gives CDR1 SGHRS, CDR2 YFSETQ. Trimming left V 5 bases short and J 0 bases short, with 8 bases between. This chain's CDR3 is CASRVGVNTEAFF. The CDR3 DNA follows: TGCGCCAGCAGAGTAGGGGTGAACACTGAAGCTTTCTTT.

CDR3: CASSDRGSYEQYF. The CDR3 bases are TGTGCCAGCTCTGACAGGGGGTCCTACGAGCAGTACTTC. The rearrangement uses TRBV6-6 and TRBJ2-7; 9 nucleotides match TRBD1. The V and J ends lost 8 bases and 1 base, in that order; junction bases with no gene match: 3. The CDR3 sequence is 13 residues long. Germline lookup yields CDR1 MNHNY and CDR2 SVGAGI (reference sequence).

The chain couples TRBV13 to TRBJ2-5; 8 bases line up with TRBD2. V lost 10 bases, J lost 6 bases, and 10 bases stayed unmatched. CDR3 size: 13 residues. CDR1 is PRHDT and CDR2 is FYEKMQ in the germline V gene (reference sequence). The CDR3 DNA follows: TGTGCCACCAGAACAGCGGGGGTAAAGACCCAGTACTTC. Amino acids: CATRTAGVKTQYF.

The chain couples TRBV19 to TRBJ1-5, with 11 positions matching TRBD1. From germline, CDR1 is LNHDA and CDR2 SQIVND (reference sequence). The CDR3 is 16 residues long. With V trimmed by 11 bases and J by 7 bases, 16 bases remained unmatched. Here the CDR3 DNA reads TGTGCCTGTAAACCGGGGACAGGGGGAGGAGGGCAGCCCCAGCATTTT. Translation: CACKPGTGGGGQPQHF.

To note about this clone: The junction departs from the called germline gene at one end, perhaps through a read error. This rearrangement joins TRBV7-9 to TRBJ1-1; D is uncertain. Germline lookup yields CDR1 SEHNR and CDR2 FQNEAQ (reference sequence). This CDR3 is built from 13 residues. CDR3 protein: CSSSLGGFTEAFF. In DNA form, the CDR3 reads TGTTCCAGCAGCTTGGGAGGGTTCACTGAAGCTTTCTTT. The full variable domain, in which reference TRBV7-9 and TRBJ1-1 provide the parts outside the CDR3, is DTGVSQNPRHKITKRGQNVTFRCDPISEHNRLYWYRQTLGQGPEFLTYFQNEAQLEKSRLLSDRFSAERPKGSFSTLEIQRTEQGDSAMYLCSSSLGGFTEAFFGQGTRLTVV.

The chain recombines TRBV5-1 with TRBJ2-1; D gene unclear. CDR3 length equals 14 residues. CDR1 and CDR2 (germline): SGHRS, YFSETQ. Trimming pared 7 bases from V and 7 bases from J, leaving 18 bases between. CDR3 in DNA: TGCGCCAGCTGCGGTGGAAGTATGGGTAATGAGCAGTTCTTC. Its translation: CASCGGSMGNEQFF.

J is TRBJ2-7 and V is TRBV18, with 8 bases that match TRBD1. Germline CDR1 reads KGHSH; CDR2 reads LQKENI. The CDR3 has 13 residues. J gave up 7 bases and V 2 bases, and 4 bases lay outside the gene matches. CDR3 sequence reads: CASSPTGGWEQYF. The CDR3, as DNA: TGTGCCAGCTCACCAACAGGGGGGTGGGAGCAGTACTTC.

Details on this clone: The junction does not match germline at one end; this may be a read error. The rearrangement joins TRBV5-8 to TRBJ2-1, with D tentatively TRBD1 (6 bases). The CDR3 totals 15 residues. Germline values: CDR1 SGHTS, CDR2 YDEGEE. The CDR3 here is CASSTRDNSYNGQFF. The CDR3 region has the DNA TGTGCCAGCAGCACCCGGGACAACTCCTACAATGGGCAGTTCTTC.

The chain couples TRBV4-3 to TRBJ2-1; D is unresolved. The CDR3 has 15 amino acids. Trimming removed 0 bases from V and 3 bases from J, with 9 bases in between. Germline loops: CDR1 LGHNA, CDR2 YSLEER. The CDR3 sequence is CASSQDRSVYNEQFF. The CDR3 coding sequence is TGCGCCAGCAGCCAAGATCGTAGTGTCTACAATGAGCAGTTCTTC.

The chain has TRBV4-2 and TRBJ1-2; D is undetermined. Deletions cut 4 bases from V and 4 bases from J, with 7 bases between. The germline CDR1 and CDR2 sequences are LGHNA and YNFKEQ. CDR3 length: 12 amino acids. CDR3 amino acids: CASSREGYGYTF. CDR3 coding DNA: TGTGCCAGCAGCCGCGAGGGCTATGGCTACACCTTC.

This chain joins TRBV4-2 and TRBJ1-2, with D maybe TRBD1 (6 bases). The CDR3 covers 16 residues. Germline CDR1 and CDR2: LGHNA and YNFKEQ. V was trimmed by 2 bases and J by 3 bases, leaving 16 bases between them. The CDR3 nucleotides are TGTGCCAGCAGCCAACCTACAGGGTCTGGGGACTATGGCTACACCTTC. This encodes CASSQPTGSGDYGYTF.

J is TRBJ2-6 and V is TRBV5-1, with D perhaps matching TRBD1 (6 bases). Germline-derived CDR1 and CDR2 are SGHRS and YFSETQ. V lost 3 bases and J 2 bases, leaving 6 bases between the germline ends. The CDR3 spans 14 residues. CDR3 in DNA: TGCGCCAGCAGCTACAGGGCTGGGGCCAACGTCCTGACTTTC. Encoded protein: CASSYRAGANVLTF.

This clone was recorded only once. The J gene is TRBJ2-5, the V gene TRBV4-3, with a tentative D call TRBD2 (5 bases). V gave up 0 bases and J gave up 5 bases, with 10 bases separating them. The CDR3 length is 14 residues. Germline V gene lookup returns CDR1 LGHNA and CDR2 YSLEER. CDR3: CASSQDYQRETQYF. The DNA for the CDR3 is TGCGCCAGCAGCCAAGATTACCAGCGGGAGACCCAGTACTTC.

The chain couples TRBV6-1 to TRBJ2-2, with TRBD1 identical over 7 bases. CDR3 length: 15 residues. V lost 8 bases to trimming and J lost 6 bases; unmatched junction nucleotides: 12. The germline CDR1 and CDR2 sequences are MNHNS and SASEGT. The CDR3 spells CASLQGIFAPGELFF. CDR3 bases: TGTGCCAGCCTACAGGGGATTTTTGCCCCCGGGGAGCTGTTTTTT.

V and J are TRBV15 and TRBJ2-3; 14 nucleotides align to TRBD2. With 0 bases clipped from V and 6 bases from J, the junction kept 8 bases outside the gene matches. CDR1 is LNHNV and CDR2 is YYDKDF in the germline V gene (reference sequence). The CDR3 spans 18 residues. The CDR3 DNA follows: TGTGCCACCAGCAGAGATAGGGGACTAGCGGGAGACCCGGATACGCAGTATTTT. Translated, it gives CATSRDRGLAGDPDTQYF.

There are a few counts of this clone. V and J are TRBV7-2 and TRBJ2-7; 7 bases are a match to TRBD1. Per the germline V gene, CDR1 is SGHTA and CDR2 is FQGNSA. V shed 5 bases and J 4 bases; nucleotides not matched to a gene: 8. CDR3 size: 14 residues. Here the CDR3 DNA reads TGTGCCAGCAGCAGACAGGGCCCATCATACGAGCAGTACTTC. Protein sequence: CASSRQGPSYEQYF.

The chain joins TRBV18 to TRBJ2-5; 10 nucleotides agree with TRBD2. CDR1 and CDR2 (germline): KGHSH, LQKENI. V dropped 3 bases and J dropped 7; count of bases not matched to a gene: 23. The CDR3 loop spans 20 amino acids. CDR3 amino acids: CASSPARLAGVMARAGTQYF. CDR3 bases: TGTGCCAGCTCACCGGCGCGGCTAGCGGGAGTAATGGCCCGAGCGGGGACCCAGTACTTC.

This clone has only a few counts. The chain has TRBV5-6 and TRBJ2-1; 12 bases align to TRBD2. The germline V gene encodes CDR1 SGHDT and CDR2 YYEEEE. With 4 bases clipped from V and 6 bases from J, the junction kept 5 bases outside the gene matches. There are 15 residues in the CDR3. Here the CDR3 reads CASSALAGGLNEQFF. CDR3 coding DNA: TGTGCCAGCAGCGCTCTAGCGGGGGGGCTCAATGAGCAGTTCTTC.

This clone was observed a handful of times. The CDR3 DNA reads as TGCGCCAGCAGCCAAGGCAGACTAGTTCATAGCTACGAGCAGTACTTC. This gives the protein CASSQGRLVHSYEQYF. The chain links TRBV4-3 to TRBJ2-7, with a possible D match to TRBD2 (6 bases). There are 16 residues in the CDR3. Germline V gene sequence: CDR1 LGHNA, CDR2 YSLEER. V was pared by 1 base and J by 3 bases, with 16 bases between.

The chain employs TRBV27 and TRBJ2-1; 7 bases fit TRBD2. This CDR3 region has 15 residues. J gave up 5 bases and V 2 bases, and 6 bases lay outside the gene matches. Germline V lookup: CDR1 MNHEY, CDR2 SMNVEV (reference sequence). The CDR3 nucleotides are TGTGCCAGCAGTTTAGCGGGAGTTGGACACAATGAGCAGTTCTTC. Amino acid sequence: CASSLAGVGHNEQFF.

The chain has TRBV7-6 and TRBJ1-5; no firm D call. The CDR3 has 13 amino acids. The V and J ends lost 5 bases and 0 bases respectively, with 5 bases between them. In germline, CDR1 is SGHVS, CDR2 FNYEAQ. Here the CDR3 DNA reads TGTGCCAGCAGCCCGTATAGCAATCAGCCCCAGCATTTT. Amino acid sequence: CASSPYSNQPQHF.